The following is a T cell receptor beta chain sequence with its context. The antigen is not known. Preparation of the TCRbeta library used unique molecular identifiers. MiXCR, run by TCRdb on the PCR reads, gives a single entry per CDR3 protein. The sample lists hundreds of thousands of distinct CDR3 sequences, about 21% occurring once. The data derive from a study of T-cell reconstitution after alpha-beta-depleted transplantation in children. Overall study findings and caveats: Diversity and T-cell counts at one year after transplant derived mostly from new T cells. Reportedly, roughly two months post-transplant, alpha-beta T cells arose from several hundred expanded graft clones.

V lost 0 bases and J lost 5, with 16 bases in between. The CDR3 runs 16 residues. From germline, CDR1 is LGHNA and CDR2 YSLEER. The chain uses TRBV4-3 and TRBJ2-5; D might be TRBD1 (6 bases). This sequence originates from a boy under two years old who had a stem cell transplant for acute myeloid leukemia, so the T cells may come from the graft donor. Specimen: PBMCs, mostly from graft donor cells, collected 360 days after TCRalphabeta/CD19-depleted stem cell transplant. CDR3 coding DNA: TGCGCCAGCAGCCAAGAGGGCCCACAGGGTAGGGAGACCCAGTACTTC. Translation: CASSQEGPQGRETQYF.